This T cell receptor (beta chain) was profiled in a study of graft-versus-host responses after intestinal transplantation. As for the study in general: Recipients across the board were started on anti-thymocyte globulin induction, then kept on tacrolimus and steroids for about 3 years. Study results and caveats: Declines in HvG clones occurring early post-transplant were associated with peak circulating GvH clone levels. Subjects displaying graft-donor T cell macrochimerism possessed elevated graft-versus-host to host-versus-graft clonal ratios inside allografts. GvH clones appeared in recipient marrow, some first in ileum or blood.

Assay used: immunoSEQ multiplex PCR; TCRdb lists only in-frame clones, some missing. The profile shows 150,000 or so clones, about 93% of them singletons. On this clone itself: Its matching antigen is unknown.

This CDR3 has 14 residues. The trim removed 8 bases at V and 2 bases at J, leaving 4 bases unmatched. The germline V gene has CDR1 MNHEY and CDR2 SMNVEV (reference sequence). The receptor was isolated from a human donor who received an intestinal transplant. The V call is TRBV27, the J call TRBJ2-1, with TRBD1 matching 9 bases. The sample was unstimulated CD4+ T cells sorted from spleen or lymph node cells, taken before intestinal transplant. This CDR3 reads CASGTGLAYNEQFF. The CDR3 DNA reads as TGTGCCAGCGGGACAGGGCTCGCCTACAATGAGCAGTTCTTC.